Listed below are T cell receptor beta chains from one sample, sequenced in a study of T cell repertoires in cytomegalovirus infection. No antigen has been assigned to these receptors. TCRdb passed the reads through MiXCR, listing each CDR3 protein once. The sample shows around 540,000 distinct CDR3 sequences, around 30% of them seen only once. The sequencing used cultured PBMCs, collected from culture after CMV antigen stimulation. The receptors derive from a human donor in good health (CMV status not recorded). Some clones in this sample may be carry-over from other donors' samples. Each CDR3 is given with its conserved first and last residue. A D gene is named only where the DNA matches it firmly.

TRBV10-3 | TRBD2 | CAISDGSGSQETQYF
TRBV4-1 | TRBD1 | CASSRSKQGRNSGNTIYF
TRBV28 | TRBD1 | CASSTTGGTTEAFF
TRBV27 | - | CASSSRPSVINSNQPQHF
TRBV10-3 | - | CAISREFGGELFF
TRBV7-8 | TRBD2 | CASSLPGLAGRAKNIQYF
TRBV6-2/TRBV6-3 | - | CASSYSTARQTGYNEQFF
TRBV29-1 | TRBD1 | CSAKYSQGANTEAFF
TRBV6-6 | - | CASSNLREQFF
TRBV27 | - | CASSLIGAGSYNEQFF
TRBV10-3 | TRBD2 | CAISAQTSGRTDTQYF
TRBV4-1 | - | CASSQEGLSQRDTQYF
TRBV6-1 | TRBD1 | CASRIRDRGATGANVLTF
TRBV6-2/TRBV6-3 | TRBD2 | CASSHGLAISYEQYF
TRBV28 | - | CASSSGRQTQYF
TRBV7-2 | - | CASSPRTLDTQYF
TRBV11-3 | TRBD1 | CASRRTGNSGELFF
TRBV12-3/TRBV12-4 | - | CASSRRLDGELFF
TRBV18 | TRBD1 | CASSSDPTGPNTGELFF
TRBV4-3 | - | CASSRSYQETQYF
TRBV27 | - | CASSYGDLGGSTQYF
TRBV28 | - | CASSLPYYNEQFF
TRBV29-1 | TRBD1 | CSGQQGSEGYTF
TRBV11-2 | - | CASSSPGKGGYTF
TRBV2 | TRBD2 | CASSEGTSGKVGEQFF
TRBV18 | TRBD2 | CASSPRLAGGRDTQYF
TRBV6-1 | - | CASSETGPDTQYF
TRBV10-3 | TRBD2 | CAISESRTSGSSYEQYF
TRBV12-3/TRBV12-4 | - | CASSSAGHSGSYEQYF
TRBV7-2 | TRBD1 | CASSLVWTGASPLHF
TRBV12-5 | TRBD1 | CASGFGTGVQETQYF
TRBV7-2 | - | CASSSSSSVDTQYF
TRBV28 | - | CASSPPKVYEQYF
TRBV28 | TRBD2 | CASSLLAGGSYEQYF
TRBV15 | TRBD1 | CATSGWDRGLAGNTIYF
TRBV7-9 | TRBD1 | CASSPGQGGLQTQYF
TRBV20-1 | - | CSASSPVGRETQYF
TRBV10-3 | - | CAISGRGAPHTDTQYF
TRBV20-1 | - | CSANNRVYGYTF
TRBV7-2 | - | CASSERSDTQYF
TRBV19 | - | CASRGGGSPSGNEQFF
TRBV7-8 | - | CASSPLAGAPYGYTF
TRBV7-2 | TRBD2 | CASSFNGREQFF
TRBV20-1 | TRBD1 | CSAKGQGITYEQYF
TRBV18 | - | CASSPLRASEGMWQSPLHF
TRBV28 | - | CASSSRPYTGELFF
TRBV4-2 | TRBD1 | CASSQLTGGVGNTIYF
TRBV28 | - | CASSLTRVYEQYF
TRBV7-2 | TRBD1 | CASSGPGGTQYF
TRBV19 | - | CASTGGSAVASNEQFF
TRBV6-2/TRBV6-3 | - | CASSDRDRPYEQYF
TRBV4-1 | - | CASSQDSDGSYIQYF
TRBV7-2 | - | CASTARGGPVLYNSPLHF
TRBV7-9 | TRBD1 | CASSPRQGKLNTEAFF